The 9 T cell receptor beta chains listed next were all sequenced from one sample in a study of cytomegalovirus exposure and HLA in healthy donors. TCRdb's table, derived via immunoSEQ multiplex PCR, lists solely in-frame clones and lacks some. The sample carries roughly 120,000 clones, around 88% recorded once. Sequenced sample: PBMCs. The receptor source for this set is a man aged 18 to 29 in good health and CMV-seronegative.

The chain recombines TRBV7-6 with TRBJ2-1, with D possibly TRBD2 on 6 matching bases. V lost 5 bases and J 8 bases, leaving 19 bases between the germline ends. Germline CDR1 SGHVS, CDR2 FNYEAQ. This CDR3 is built from 15 residues. The CDR3 protein is CASSPNGWGEYEQFF. The CDR3 bases are TGTGCCAGCAGCCCCAACGGGTGGGGGGAGTATGAGCAGTTCTTC.

This clone was seen only once. The CDR3 spells CSVETRGPRGYEQYF. The CDR3 region has the DNA TGCAGCGTTGAAACCAGAGGGCCCCGGGGCTACGAGCAGTACTTC. The V call is TRBV29-1, the J call TRBJ2-7; perhaps TRBD2 as D (5 bases). Germline CDR1 reads SQVTM; CDR2 reads ANQGSEA. There are 15 residues in the CDR3. The germline V and J ends were trimmed by 2 bases and 3 bases, with 17 bases remaining between them.

The chain uses TRBV2 and TRBJ1-1, with 8 bases lining up with TRBD1. Germline trimming cut 9 bases from V and 2 bases from J; bases unmatched to any gene: 2. Germline-derived CDR1 and CDR2 are SNHLY and FYNNEI. This CDR3 contains 12 residues. The CDR3 reads CARQGDNTEAFF. CDR3 bases: TGTGCCAGACAGGGGGATAACACTGAAGCTTTCTTT.

The chain recombines TRBV6-5 with TRBJ2-7, with 9 bases identical to TRBD1. Germline CDR1 and CDR2: MNHEY and SVGAGI. The CDR3 runs 15 residues. Losses at the gene ends were 6 bases for V and 2 bases for J; bases not matched to a gene: 8. CDR3 sequence (DNA): TGTGCCAGCAGAAACCGGGACAGGGCCACCTACGAGCAGTACTTC. Translating gives CASRNRDRATYEQYF.

With respect to this clone: A read error may account for a junction end that differs from germline. The rearrangement joins TRBV4-2 to TRBJ2-1, with TRBD2 matching 11 bases. Germline CDR1 LGHNA, CDR2 YNFKEQ. CDR3 size: 15 residues. The CDR3 spells CASSQGLAGFNEQFF. CDR3 coding DNA: TGTGCCAGCAGTCAAGGACTAGCGGGTTTCAATGAGCAGTTCTTC.

The sample holds one count of this clone. Here the CDR3 DNA reads TGTGCCAGCAGCTTTGGAGGGGAAGACACTGAAGCTTTCTTT. This translates into CASSFGGEDTEAFF. This chain links TRBV5-4 with TRBJ1-1; weak D call: TRBD1 (5 bases). CDR3 length: 14 residues. The germline V gene has CDR1 SGHNT and CDR2 YYREEE (reference sequence). Trimming removed 2 bases at V and 3 bases at J, with 11 bases between.

The J gene is TRBJ2-7, the V gene TRBV28; 7 positions agree with TRBD1. The CDR3 extends over 13 amino acids. V lost 8 bases, J lost 3 bases, and 7 bases stayed unmatched. Germline values: CDR1 MDHEN, CDR2 SYDVKM. CDR3 region: CASAGAGGYEQYF. Here the CDR3 DNA reads TGTGCCAGCGCAGGGGCAGGGGGCTACGAGCAGTACTTC.

The DNA of the CDR3 is TGTGCCAGCAGCCCGGGTTCCCTTACCTACGAGCAGTACTTC. Translating it yields CASSPGSLTYEQYF. The V and J genes are TRBV7-2 and TRBJ2-7; D gene unclear. Germline V gene data show CDR1 as SGHTA and CDR2 as FQGNSA. CDR3 length equals 14 residues. V shed 5 bases and J shed 2 bases, with 13 bases lying between them. The full variable domain, with the rest looked up from reference TRBV7-2 and TRBJ2-7, is GAGVSQSPSNKVTEKGKDVELRCDPISGHTALYWYRQSLGQGLEFLIYFQGNSAPDKSGLPSDRFSAERTGGSVSTLTIQRTQQEDSAVYLCASSPGSLTYEQYFGPGTRLTVT.

The chain recombines TRBV6-5 with TRBJ2-2; D unclear. CDR3 size: 11 residues. The ends were cut back, 9 bases at V and 1 base at J, with 3 bases in the middle. Germline loops: CDR1 MNHEY, CDR2 SVGAGI. Here the CDR3 DNA reads TGTGCCAGTAAGAACACCGGGGAGCTGTTTTTT. Amino acid sequence: CASKNTGELFF.